This record covers a single T cell receptor beta chain. These data originate in a study of control samples from healthy donors and cancer patients. The data were produced by immunoSEQ multiplex PCR, yet TCRdb's version contains in-frame clones alone and is incomplete. This sample carries 150,000 or so clones, just under 95% of them seen once, and the ten largest clones take around 9.3%. This receptor was identified in a woman in her forties in good health. Specimen: blood.

The CDR3 nucleotides are TGTGCCAGCTCACCAGAGAGGGCCTATAGCAATCAGCCCCAGCATTTT. Its translation: CASSPERAYSNQPQHF. V is TRBV18 and J is TRBJ1-5; no definite D call. This CDR3 is built from 16 residues. CDR1 is KGHSH and CDR2 is LQKENI in the germline V gene. Trimming left V 2 bases short and J 0 bases short, with 11 bases between.